This passage covers 32 T cell receptor beta chains from one sample sequenced in a study of cytomegalovirus exposure and HLA in healthy donors (dated 2017 in TCRdb). Receptor libraries were prepared by the immunoSEQ multiplex PCR assay. For the multiplex PCR, a mixture combining 60 forward primers for TCR Vbeta segments and 13 reverse primers for TCR Jbeta segments was used. TCRdb took over this immuneACCESS table, retaining in-frame rearrangements with V and J assigned. Such tables are incomplete; in checked studies, under half of the missing clones stem from an unresolved V gene, and the remainder is unexplained. For this sample there are more than 45,000 clones; 65% to 85% appear just once. Jointly, the top ten make up about 1.6% of the sample. Sequencing was performed on PBMCs. The source of these receptors is a man younger than 40 in good health and CMV-seronegative.

The count of this clone is one. The chain joins TRBV19 to TRBJ2-7; maybe TRBD2 (6 bases). The CDR3 consists of 14 residues. Germline values: CDR1 LNHDA, CDR2 SQIVND (reference sequence). Trimming stripped 3 bases from V and 0 bases from J, with 9 bases between. CDR3 residues: CASSIGGSSYEQYF. In nucleotides, the CDR3 is TGTGCCAGTAGTATTGGAGGGAGCTCCTACGAGCAGTACTTC.

The J gene is TRBJ1-1, the V gene TRBV6-5; maybe TRBD1 (5 bases). Germline V gene data show CDR1 as MNHEY and CDR2 as SVGAGI. The CDR3 covers 14 residues. V was shortened by 7 bases and J by 1 base, with 13 bases between the two germline ends. This CDR3 is CASTWGPWNTEAFF. The CDR3, as DNA: TGTGCCAGCACATGGGGCCCTTGGAACACTGAAGCTTTCTTT.

In its sample, this clone was seen a few times. V and J are TRBV7-2 and TRBJ1-2; D is unresolved. Germline values: CDR1 SGHTA, CDR2 FQGNSA. The ends were cut back, 3 bases at V and 6 bases at J, with 8 bases in the middle. The CDR3 loop spans 12 amino acids. The CDR3 bases are TGTGCCAGCAGCTTTCGGGAGAATGGCTACACCTTC. This codes for CASSFRENGYTF.

J is TRBJ1-2 and V is TRBV30; 7 nucleotides agree with TRBD1. The germline V gene encodes CDR1 GTSNPN and CDR2 SVGIG (reference sequence). V shed 0 bases, J shed 8 bases, and the junction held 9 bases outside the gene matches. The CDR3 has 14 amino acids. DNA for the CDR3: TGTGCCTGGAGTGTTCAAAACAGGGGCCACGGCTACACCTTC. This codes for CAWSVQNRGHGYTF.

The J gene is TRBJ2-7, the V gene TRBV6-5, with TRBD1 matching over 7 bases. The germline CDR1 and CDR2 sequences are MNHEY and SVGAGI. Trimming took 4 bases from V and 7 from J; bases not matched to a gene: 7. The CDR3 consists of 13 residues. This CDR3 is CASSWNRGGEQYF. CDR3 nucleotide sequence: TGTGCCAGCAGTTGGAACAGGGGTGGGGAGCAGTACTTC.

Here the CDR3 reads CASSKAGPPYEQYF. In nucleotides, the CDR3 is TGTGCCAGTAGTAAGGCAGGGCCCCCCTACGAGCAGTACTTC. This chain uses TRBV19 with TRBJ2-7, with D maybe TRBD1 (5 bases). The CDR3 totals 14 residues. V gave up 4 bases and J gave up 2 bases, with 12 bases separating them. Germline lookup yields CDR1 LNHDA and CDR2 SQIVND (reference sequence). Full variable domain (missing parts from reference TRBV19 and TRBJ2-7): DGGITQSPKYLFRKEGQNVTLSCEQNLNHDAMYWYRQDPGQGLRLIYYSQIVNDFQKGDIAEGYSVSREKKESFPLTVTSAQKNPTAFYLCASSKAGPPYEQYFGPGTRLTVT.

The V and J genes are TRBV5-1 and TRBJ2-1, with 9 bases fitting TRBD2. This CDR3 contains 15 residues. Germline assignment: CDR1 SGHRS and CDR2 YFSETQ. The J segment lost 7 bases and the V segment lost 0 bases, leaving 5 bases of the junction unmatched. The CDR3 region has the DNA TGCGCCAGCAGCTTGGTAGCGGGAGAAGGGAATGAGCAGTTCTTC. Translation: CASSLVAGEGNEQFF.

The genes are TRBV19 and TRBJ1-5; D is unresolved. CDR3 size: 16 residues. CDR1 and CDR2 (germline): LNHDA, SQIVND (reference sequence). Trimming cost V 7 bases and J 2 bases, with 18 bases left between them. The CDR3 DNA reads TGTGCCAGTACCCCGGGATCCTTCCCGGGCAATCAGCCCCAGCATTTT. Its protein is CASTPGSFPGNQPQHF.

This chain links TRBV6-1 with TRBJ2-7, with TRBD2 identical over 9 bases. With V trimmed by 2 bases and J by 1 base, 6 bases remained unmatched. Germline CDR1 is MNHNS and CDR2 is SASEGT. This CDR3 contains 16 residues. CDR3 protein: CASSEWLGLASYEQYF. In DNA, the CDR3 is TGTGCCAGCAGTGAATGGCTAGGACTAGCGTCCTACGAGCAGTACTTC.

The gene calls are TRBV12-5 and TRBJ2-7, with D perhaps matching TRBD1 (5 bases). Germline CDR1 and CDR2: LGHNT and FRNRAP. This CDR3 contains 12 residues. The germline V and J ends were trimmed by 6 bases and 3 bases, with 9 bases remaining between them. The CDR3 reads CASGGQFYEQYF. Written as DNA, the CDR3 is TGTGCTAGTGGCGGACAATTCTACGAGCAGTACTTC. The full variable domain, with the rest looked up from reference TRBV12-5 and TRBJ2-7, is DARVTQTPRHKVTEMGQEVTMRCQPILGHNTVFWYRQTMMQGLELLAYFRNRAPLDDSGMPKDRFSAEMPDATLATLKIQPSEPRDSAVYFCASGGQFYEQYFGPGTRLTVT.

The genes are TRBV2 and TRBJ2-1; weak D call: TRBD2 (5 bases). CDR1 and CDR2 (germline): SNHLY, FYNNEI. CDR3 length equals 18 residues. Trimming took off 5 bases at V and 1 base at J, with 21 bases between the two ends. The CDR3 coding sequence is TGTGCCAGCAGTCGAAGAGGGCCTGGTGGTGAGTCCTACAATGAGCAGTTCTTC. It translates to CASSRRGPGGESYNEQFF.

J is TRBJ2-7 and V is TRBV6-7; 12 bases line up with TRBD2. TRBV6-7 is noted as an ORF with a role that remains uncertain. The V and J ends lost 2 bases and 4 bases, in that order; junction bases with no gene match: 6. There are 16 residues in the CDR3. CDR3 sequence: CASSYPQTSGSYEQYF. In DNA form, the CDR3 reads TGTGCCAGCAGTTACCCCCAGACTAGCGGGAGTTACGAGCAGTACTTC.

The CDR3 region is CASSLTGGGTGELFF. DNA for the CDR3: TGTGCCAGCAGCTTGACAGGGGGCGGCACCGGGGAGCTGTTTTTT. The chain is built from TRBV7-8 and TRBJ2-2; 10 positions match TRBD1. Per germline, CDR1 SGHVS and CDR2 FQNEAQ. There are 15 residues in the CDR3. With V trimmed by 3 bases and J by 4 bases, 2 bases remained unmatched.

The chain joins TRBV4-3 to TRBJ1-5; D not resolved. The germline V and J ends were trimmed by 1 base and 5 bases, with 12 bases remaining between them. This CDR3 spans 15 amino acids. From germline, CDR1 is LGHNA and CDR2 YSLEER. In nucleotides, the CDR3 is TGCGCCAGCAGCCAAGGGTCGGGGAAGGATCAGCCCCAGCATTTT. Its translation: CASSQGSGKDQPQHF.

This clone was seen only once. The chain uses TRBV10-1 and TRBJ1-2; a possible D gene is TRBD1 (6 bases). Germline V CDR1 and CDR2: WNHNN, SYGVQD (reference sequence). V was cut by 6 bases and J by 4 bases, with 15 bases left in between. This CDR3 region has 14 residues. CDR3 amino acids: CASSPQGYGYGYTF. In DNA form, the CDR3 reads TGCGCCAGCAGCCCACAGGGATACGGCTATGGCTACACCTTC.

The chain has TRBV18 and TRBJ2-1; no clear D gene. CDR1 and CDR2 from the germline V gene are KGHSH and LQKENI. The CDR3 consists of 13 residues. V dropped 2 bases and J dropped 2 bases, with 4 bases sitting between them. The CDR3 DNA reads TGTGCCAGCTCACCAGGCCCCTACAATGAGCAGTTCTTC. It translates to CASSPGPYNEQFF.

This clone was seen more than once but under ten times. This chain connects TRBV10-2 to TRBJ1-4; perhaps TRBD1 as D (6 bases). The CDR3 runs to 14 residues. V dropped 4 bases and J dropped 1 base, with 7 bases sitting between them. CDR1 and CDR2 (germline): WSHSY, SAAADI. The CDR3 nucleotides are TGCGCCAGCAGTGGAGGGGGAACTAATGAAAAACTGTTTTTT. As protein: CASSGGGTNEKLFF.

Only one count was recorded for this clone. J is TRBJ1-2 and V is TRBV4-2; 7 bases align to TRBD1. Per germline, CDR1 LGHNA and CDR2 YNFKEQ. The CDR3 has 13 amino acids. V lost 4 bases and J lost 4; bases outside the gene matches: 3. The CDR3 DNA reads TGTGCCAGCAGCCGAGACAGGGTCTATGGCTACACCTTC. Translating gives CASSRDRVYGYTF.

The chain carries TRBV30 and TRBJ1-5, with D maybe TRBD1 (5 bases). V was cut by 6 bases and J by 5 bases, with 32 bases left in between. The CDR3 length is 19 residues. Germline lookup yields CDR1 GTSNPN and CDR2 SVGIG (reference sequence). For the CDR3, the DNA is TGTGCCTGTCCTCGACAGCCTCAACTGATGTACGTTCACCATCAGCCCCAGCATTTT. Encoded protein: CACPRQPQLMYVHHQPQHF. The variable domain in full, with the rest retrieved from reference TRBV30 and TRBJ1-5, is SQTIHQWPATLVQPVGSPLSLECTVEGTSNPNLYWYRQAAGRGLQLLFYSVGIGQISSEVPQNLSASRPQDRQFILSSKKLLLSDSGFYLCACPRQPQLMYVHHQPQHFGDGTRLSIL.

This clone has more than one count but fewer than ten. The chain links TRBV25-1 to TRBJ2-3; TRBD2 might be the D (7 bases). CDR1 is MGHDK and CDR2 is SYGVNS in the germline V gene. The CDR3 has 14 amino acids. V was pared by 6 bases and J by 5 bases, with 15 bases between. CDR3 region: CASRSRGGGDTQYF. DNA for the CDR3: TGTGCCAGCAGATCAAGGGGAGGGGGAGATACGCAGTATTTT.

The V and J genes are TRBV6-5 and TRBJ1-6; tentatively, D is TRBD1 (6 bases). V lost 7 bases and J 3 bases, leaving 10 bases between the germline ends. The CDR3 sequence is 14 residues long. Germline V gene data show CDR1 as MNHEY and CDR2 as SVGAGI. The CDR3 loop is CASTQQGYNSPLHF. The CDR3 nucleotides are TGTGCCAGCACCCAACAGGGCTATAATTCACCCCTCCACTTT.

This clone was counted a single time. The chain joins TRBV5-5 to TRBJ2-2; unclear D gene. Germline CDR1 reads SGHKS; CDR2 reads YYEKEE (reference sequence). The V and J ends lost 0 bases and 6 bases respectively, with 9 bases between them. The CDR3 runs to 14 residues. This CDR3 is CASSLAGWAGELFF. The CDR3 DNA reads as TGTGCCAGCAGCTTGGCCGGGTGGGCCGGGGAGCTGTTTTTT.

This chain uses TRBV18 with TRBJ1-4; perhaps TRBD1 as D (5 bases). The V end was cut by 5 bases, the J end by 4 bases, with 14 bases between. Germline V lookup: CDR1 KGHSH, CDR2 LQKENI. The CDR3 spans 15 residues. The DNA for the CDR3 is TGTGCCAGCTCAATTTCCCAGGGCCATAATGAAAAACTGTTTTTT. The encoded protein is CASSISQGHNEKLFF. Full variable domain (missing parts from reference TRBV18 and TRBJ1-4): NAGVMQNPRHLVRRRGQEARLRCSPMKGHSHVYWYRQLPEEGLKFMVYLQKENIIDESGMPKERFSAEFPKEGPSILRIQQVVRGDSAAYFCASSISQGHNEKLFFGSGTQLSVL.

This chain links TRBV5-1 with TRBJ1-4; weak D call: TRBD1 (5 bases). Germline values: CDR1 SGHRS, CDR2 YFSETQ. The ends were cut back, 9 bases at V and 8 bases at J, with 23 bases in the middle. The CDR3 has 15 amino acids. Here the CDR3 reads CATAPNGGDGEKLFF. CDR3 bases: TGCGCCACCGCGCCGAACGGGGGAGATGGGGAAAAACTGTTTTTT.

This rearrangement joins TRBV5-6 to TRBJ1-1; 8 bases are a match to TRBD1. The V and J ends lost 4 bases and 5 bases, in that order; junction bases with no gene match: 16. Germline values: CDR1 SGHDT, CDR2 YYEEEE. This CDR3 is built from 17 residues. CDR3 in amino acids: CASSTTDRDNRGTEAFF. CDR3 coding DNA: TGTGCCAGCAGCACCACGGACAGGGACAATAGGGGGACTGAAGCTTTCTTT.

V gene TRBV10-3 combines with J gene TRBJ2-7; 8 positions match TRBD1. This CDR3 is 14 amino acids long. The junction had 2 bases not matched to a gene; V was cut back by 3 bases and J by 1 base. Germline loops: CDR1 ENHRY, CDR2 SYGVKD. DNA for the CDR3: TGTGCCATCAGTGAAGGGACAGGATCCTACGAGCAGTACTTC. Translated: CAISEGTGSYEQYF.

The chain links TRBV2 to TRBJ2-5, with 7 bases aligning to TRBD2. Trimming took 6 bases from V and 6 from J; bases not matched to a gene: 7. This CDR3 region has 13 residues. From germline, CDR1 is SNHLY and CDR2 FYNNEI. The CDR3: CASRASGRKTQYF. Here the CDR3 DNA reads TGTGCCAGCAGGGCTAGCGGTAGGAAGACCCAGTACTTC.

The chain combines TRBV4-1 with TRBJ1-5; 7 nucleotides agree with TRBD1. CDR3 length: 15 amino acids. The junction had 6 bases not matched to a gene; V was cut back by 3 bases and J by 4 bases. Germline V lookup: CDR1 MGHRA, CDR2 YSYEKL. CDR3 protein: CASSHMTGKNQPQHF. In nucleotides, the CDR3 is TGCGCCAGCAGCCACATGACAGGGAAGAATCAGCCCCAGCATTTT.

The chain has TRBV5-4 and TRBJ2-2; D is perhaps TRBD1 (8 bases). Germline CDR1 and CDR2: SGHNT and YYREEE (reference sequence). This CDR3 comprises 15 residues. V lost 0 bases and J lost 7, with 13 bases in between. Written as DNA, the CDR3 is TGTGCCAGCAGCTTGGCGGACAGGGAGGGCGGGGAGCTGTTTTTT. This encodes CASSLADREGGELFF.

The chain couples TRBV4-1 to TRBJ1-3; no firm D call. Germline loops: CDR1 MGHRA, CDR2 YSYEKL. The CDR3 is 14 residues long. V lost 1 base, J lost 8 bases, and 12 bases lay in between. CDR3 protein: CASSQVQSEDTIYF. The CDR3 nucleotides read TGCGCCAGCAGCCAAGTGCAATCGGAGGACACCATATATTTT.

This clone was seen a single time. The V and J genes are TRBV5-4 and TRBJ2-3; 8 bases map to TRBD1. This CDR3 comprises 18 residues. Germline trimming cut 5 bases from V and 5 bases from J; bases unmatched to any gene: 19. The germline V gene has CDR1 SGHNT and CDR2 YYREEE (reference sequence). CDR3 in DNA: TGTGCCAGCAGTTTACGATCGGGCAGGGGGCTTCGGGAAGATACGCAGTATTTT. This encodes CASSLRSGRGLREDTQYF.

The genes are TRBV4-1 and TRBJ1-3, with 9 bases that match TRBD1. The CDR3 extends over 16 amino acids. V lost 0 bases, J lost 8 bases, and 8 bases stayed unmatched. Germline CDR1 reads MGHRA; CDR2 reads YSYEKL. CDR3 amino acids: CASSQDRRTGDHTIYF. The CDR3 DNA is TGCGCCAGCAGCCAAGATCGCAGGACAGGGGATCACACCATATATTTT.